Sequencing of this TCR beta chain was carried out in a study of kidney transplant recipient with SARS-CoV-2 infection. This clonotype showed up many times. TCRdb re-derived calls from the reads in MiXCR, one entry per CDR3 protein. The data contain 200,000 to 300,000 distinct CDR3 sequences, around 26% of them seen just once; the ten biggest clones take up more than 6.5%. Between the trimmed V and J ends, which lost 4 bases and 4 bases, there was a span of 22 bases. The CDR3 is 17 amino acids. CDR1 MGHDK and CDR2 SYGVNS come from the germline V gene. The origin of this receptor is a male patient aged 25 to 39 who had COVID-19 and was a kidney transplant recipient. Some of the T cells might come from the graft donor. The J gene is TRBJ1-2, the V gene TRBV25-1; D gene unclear. The sequenced sample was a blood sample, obtained at baseline and around day 110 from a kidney transplant recipient. CDR3 in amino acids: CASSGLLELGKTYGYTF. The CDR3 DNA sequence: TGTGCCAGCAGTGGGTTATTAGAACTGGGAAAGACCTATGGCTACACCTTC.